A selection of T cell receptor beta chains follows, all from one sample in a study of cytomegalovirus exposure and HLA in healthy donors. Sequenced by immunoSEQ multiplex PCR; TCRdb stores in-frame clones only, minus some. This table holds 100,000 or so clones, approximately 72% found once. Input material: PBMCs. The receptors derive from a male donor in good health and CMV-seropositive. Each CDR3 is given with its conserved first and last residue. The D gene is left open where the match is weak. The listing skips clone size in some rows; elsewhere it reads once, few, many or a size class.

CDR3 DNA,CDR3 protein,V gene,clone size,D gene,J gene
TGCGCCAGCAGCCGACAGGGGGCGTACTCTGGGGCCAACGTCCTGACTTTC,CASSRQGAYSGANVLTF,TRBV4-1,NA,TRBD1,TRBJ2-6
TGCAGCGCCCTGCGCGGGAATGAGCAGTTCTTC,CSALRGNEQFF,TRBV29-1,few,NA,TRBJ2-1
TGTGCCACCAGCAGGGCCGTCGTCCTCGCTCTAGGCTATGGCTACACCTTC,CATSRAVVLALGYGYTF,TRBV15,NA,NA,TRBJ1-2
TGTGCCAGCAGCGTAGAACAAGACAATGAGCAGTTCTTC,CASSVEQDNEQFF,TRBV9,once,NA,TRBJ2-1
TGTGCCTGGAGTAGTGACAGCTATGGCTACACCTTC,CAWSSDSYGYTF,TRBV30,NA,NA,TRBJ1-2
TGTGCCAGCAGTCCAGGGGGCCCGATATCCTACGAGCAGTACTTC,CASSPGGPISYEQYF,TRBV6-6,NA,TRBD1,TRBJ2-7
TGCAGCGTTGCGTACAGGGGCTCCGATACGCAGTATTTT,CSVAYRGSDTQYF,TRBV29-1,NA,TRBD1,TRBJ2-3
TGTGCTAGTGGAGAGTCGCACGATACGCAGTATTTT,CASGESHDTQYF,TRBV12-5,NA,NA,TRBJ2-3
TGTGCCAGCAGCCAAAGACAGGGAGAAAAACTGTTTTTT,CASSQRQGEKLFF,TRBV13,NA,TRBD1,TRBJ1-4
TGTGCCAGCAGCTTGCTGGGGCGCGGTAGCACAGATACGCAGTATTTT,CASSLLGRGSTDTQYF,TRBV5-5,NA,NA,TRBJ2-3
TGTGCCAGCAGTTCCGGGACTAGCGGCTTTTACGAGCAGTACTTC,CASSSGTSGFYEQYF,TRBV6-5,NA,TRBD2,TRBJ2-7
TGCAGCGTTGGGTGGTTCGGGGGTGGCTACACCTTC,CSVGWFGGGYTF,TRBV29-1,NA,NA,TRBJ1-2
TGCGCCAGCCAACAGGGGGCCTCCTACGAGCAGTACTTC,CASQQGASYEQYF,TRBV5-1,NA,TRBD1,TRBJ2-7
TGTGCCAGCAGTGGGCGGGCTGGGGATCAGCCCCAGCATTTT,CASSGRAGDQPQHF,TRBV25-1,NA,NA,TRBJ1-5
TGTGCCAGCACCCCCGGAGGGACAGGGGCAGGAGAGCAGTACTTC,CASTPGGTGAGEQYF,TRBV9,few,TRBD1,TRBJ2-7
TGTGCCAGTAGTTTGACAGGGGGCCTGCCACCCCTCCACTTT,CASSLTGGLPPLHF,TRBV19,NA,TRBD1,TRBJ1-6
TGTGCCAGTACGGGACAGGGAAAGACGGATACGCAGTATTTT,CASTGQGKTDTQYF,TRBV11-3,NA,TRBD1,TRBJ2-3
TGCGCCAGCAGCCACGGGGTTTGGGCGTTGGATACGCAGTATTTT,CASSHGVWALDTQYF,TRBV4-1,many,NA,TRBJ2-3
TGTGCCAGTACTTACAGGGGGCTTGGTAGTGAAGCTTTCTTT,CASTYRGLGSEAFF,TRBV19,NA,TRBD1,TRBJ1-1
TGCGCCAGCAGCTTGGTAACTGGCAGGGGCTACGAGCAGTACTTC,CASSLVTGRGYEQYF,TRBV5-1,NA,NA,TRBJ2-7
TGTGCTAGCAGCACAACTAGCGGGGGGGCATACAATGAGCAGTTCTTC,CASSTTSGGAYNEQFF,TRBV7-7,few,TRBD2,TRBJ2-1
TGTGCCAGCAGCTTGGGGGCGTCAGCAGATACGCAGTATTTT,CASSLGASADTQYF,TRBV5-6,NA,NA,TRBJ2-3
TGCGCCAGCAGCGGGAGACCCCAAGACAATTACAATGAGCAGTTCTTC,CASSGRPQDNYNEQFF,TRBV10-1,NA,NA,TRBJ2-1
TGTGCCAGCAGTGAAGCGGGGGGCACTGAAGCTTTCTTT,CASSEAGGTEAFF,TRBV6-1,NA,NA,TRBJ1-1
TGTGCCTGGAGTGTAAGGCCAGGGAGCACAGATACGCAGTATTTT,CAWSVRPGSTDTQYF,TRBV30,few,NA,TRBJ2-3
TGTGCCAGCAGCAAATCCGGGGACAGGGTTGACGAGCAGTACTTC,CASSKSGDRVDEQYF,TRBV21-1,NA,NA,TRBJ2-7
TGTGCCAGCAGTGACCAGGGGACAGGAGGACTGTTTTTT,CASSDQGTGGLFF,TRBV6-1,NA,TRBD1,TRBJ1-4
TGTGCCAGCAGCTCTAGCGGGGGTTATGTTAATGAGCAGTTCTTC,CASSSSGGYVNEQFF,TRBV7-3,NA,TRBD2,TRBJ2-1
TGCGCCAGCAGCCCGGGACAGGGGGGTACTGAAGCTTTCTTT,CASSPGQGGTEAFF,TRBV5-1,NA,TRBD1,TRBJ1-1
TGTGCCAGCAGTCCCTACACTAGCGGGGGAAGCTACGAGCAGTACTTC,CASSPYTSGGSYEQYF,TRBV7-6,NA,TRBD2,TRBJ2-7
TGTGCCAGCAGTACGGGACAGTTCACCGGGGAGCTGTTTTTT,CASSTGQFTGELFF,TRBV6-1,NA,TRBD1,TRBJ2-2
TGTGCCAGTAGCCCCCCGTCCGGGATAGAGACCCAGTACTTC,CASSPPSGIETQYF,TRBV19,NA,NA,TRBJ2-5
TGCGCCAGCAGCACGACTAGCGGGGGCCCCAATGAGCAGTTCTTC,CASSTTSGGPNEQFF,TRBV5-1,few,TRBD2,TRBJ2-1
TGTGCCAGCAGCCTCGACAGTTCTGGAAACACCATATATTTT,CASSLDSSGNTIYF,TRBV7-9,NA,NA,TRBJ1-3
TGTGCCAGCAGCACGGAACTGGGACAGGGGAAGGGGGATGGCTACACCTTC,CASSTELGQGKGDGYTF,TRBV7-9,NA,TRBD1,TRBJ1-2
TGTGCCAGCACCGGAGGGGTGGAGACCCAGTACTTC,CASTGGVETQYF,TRBV6-1,NA,NA,TRBJ2-5
TGTGCCAGCAGCCAATGGACAACTAGCACAGATACGCAGTATTTT,CASSQWTTSTDTQYF,TRBV7-8,NA,NA,TRBJ2-3
TGTGCCAGCAGCTCAGGGGGCGGCACTGAAGCTTTCTTT,CASSSGGGTEAFF,TRBV6-5,NA,TRBD1,TRBJ1-1
TGCAGCGTTTTCGGACAGGGCCAGGGCTACACCTTC,CSVFGQGQGYTF,TRBV29-1,NA,TRBD1,TRBJ1-2
TGTGCCAGCCTCAGGGCGCTAGGAACAGATACGCAGTATTTT,CASLRALGTDTQYF,TRBV2,NA,NA,TRBJ2-3
TGTGCCTGGAGTGGTCTCCTTTTGGCTGACTATGGCTACACCTTC,CAWSGLLLADYGYTF,TRBV30,NA,NA,TRBJ1-2
TGTGCCAGCAGTTACGGCAGCTCTGGGGCCAACGTCCTGACTTTC,CASSYGSSGANVLTF,TRBV6-5,few,NA,TRBJ2-6
TGTGCCAGCAGCGACCGGACAGGGGGGCGCACAGATACGCAGTATTTT,CASSDRTGGRTDTQYF,TRBV7-2,few,TRBD1,TRBJ2-3
TGTGCCAGTACTGGGCCAGGGGCGGCGGGAGACTATGGCTACACCTTC,CASTGPGAAGDYGYTF,TRBV19,NA,NA,TRBJ1-2
TGTGCCAGCAGTCAAGGTCGGATTCTAGTAGCCAAAAACATTCAGTACTTC,CASSQGRILVAKNIQYF,TRBV28,few,NA,TRBJ2-4
TGTGCAAGTCGCTTAGCTCCTCGGTTTGCCGTAGCGGGGGAAGGGACCCAGTACTTC,CASRLAPRFAVAGEGTQYF,TRBV12-2,once,NA,TRBJ2-5
TGTGCCAGCAGCTTTGAACTCGGGACAGAAAATGAAAAACTGTTTTTT,CASSFELGTENEKLFF,TRBV5-5,NA,TRBD1,TRBJ1-4
TGTGCCAGCAGCAAAGATCTTCTCGAGACCCAGTACTTC,CASSKDLLETQYF,TRBV21-1,NA,NA,TRBJ2-5
TGCAGCGCGAAACTTTCGGGACAGGGTATAGGCGAGCAGTACTTC,CSAKLSGQGIGEQYF,TRBV29-1,few,TRBD1,TRBJ2-7
TGTGCCAGCAGTCCACAGGGGGCAAACACCGGGGAGCTGTTTTTT,CASSPQGANTGELFF,TRBV6-6,NA,TRBD1,TRBJ2-2
TGTGCCAGCAGCCAAGGATCCGGTACCTCCTACGAGCAGTACTTC,CASSQGSGTSYEQYF,TRBV4-2,few,NA,TRBJ2-7
TGTGCCAGCAGCTTCGGACAGGGTAGTTCCTATAATTCACCCCTCCACTTT,CASSFGQGSSYNSPLHF,TRBV5-8,NA,TRBD1,TRBJ1-6
TGTGCCAGCAGTGAAGACAGAACGCGCACAGATACGCAGTATTTT,CASSEDRTRTDTQYF,TRBV2,NA,NA,TRBJ2-3